The 4 T cell receptor beta chains below all came from one sample that was sequenced in a study of CXCR3-negative and CXCR3-positive naive CD8 T cells. UMI-tagged TRB cDNA libraries were built via 5' RACE. TCRdb re-called the 5' RACE reads and gives one entry per CDR3 protein, without DNA. Recorded here are about 56,000 distinct CDR3 sequences; the top ten clones represent 20% to 25%. The sequencing input was memory CD8+ T cells from blood. These receptors were obtained from a human donor in good health. Some clones in this sample may be carry-over from other donors' samples.

This rearrangement joins TRBV5-4 to TRBJ1-2; TCRdb reports TRBD1, a call that lacks DNA to check it against. CDR3 length: 15 amino acids. The V gene's germline CDR1 is SGHNT and CDR2 YYREEE (reference sequence). The CDR3 spells CASSLRTGGFYGYTF.

The chain joins TRBV20-1 to TRBJ2-5; TCRdb returns TRBD2, unconfirmable since there is no DNA. The germline CDR1 and CDR2 sequences are DFQATT and SNEGSKA (reference sequence). The CDR3 spans 12 residues. CDR3 in amino acids: CSARSGRETQYF.

The chain recombines TRBV9 with TRBJ1-2; TCRdb selects TRBD1, and the lack of DNA leaves this call unchecked. Germline V gene data show CDR1 as SGDLS and CDR2 as YYNGEE. CDR3 length: 15 residues. CDR3 region: CASSAGQGADYGYTF.

This chain connects TRBV5-1 to TRBJ1-2; TCRdb picks TRBD1, but there is no DNA to check that call. The CDR3 covers 15 residues. Germline CDR1 is SGHRS and CDR2 is YFSETQ. CDR3: CASSLAAGATYGYTF.